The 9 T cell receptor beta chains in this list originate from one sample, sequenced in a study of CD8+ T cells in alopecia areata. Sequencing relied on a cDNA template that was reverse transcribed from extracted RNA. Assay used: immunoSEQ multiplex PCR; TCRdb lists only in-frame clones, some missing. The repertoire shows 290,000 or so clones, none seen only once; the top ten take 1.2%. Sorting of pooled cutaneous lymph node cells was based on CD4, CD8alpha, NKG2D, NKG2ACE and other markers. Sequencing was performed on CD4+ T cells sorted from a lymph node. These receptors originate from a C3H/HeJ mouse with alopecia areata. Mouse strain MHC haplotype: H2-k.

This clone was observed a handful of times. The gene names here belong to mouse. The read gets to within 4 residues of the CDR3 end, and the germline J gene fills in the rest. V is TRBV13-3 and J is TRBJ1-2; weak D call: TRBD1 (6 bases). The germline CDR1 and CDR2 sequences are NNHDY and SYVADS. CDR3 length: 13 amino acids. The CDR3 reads CASSDQGISDYTF. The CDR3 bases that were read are TGTGCCAGCAGTGATCAGGGGATCAGC.

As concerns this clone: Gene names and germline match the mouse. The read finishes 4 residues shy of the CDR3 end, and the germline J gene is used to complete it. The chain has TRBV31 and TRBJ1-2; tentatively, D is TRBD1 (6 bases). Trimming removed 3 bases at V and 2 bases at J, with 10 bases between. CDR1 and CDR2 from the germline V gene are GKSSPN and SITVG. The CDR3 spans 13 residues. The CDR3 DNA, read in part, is TGTGCCTGGAGACAGGGAGGCAACTCC. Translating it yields CAWRQGGNS. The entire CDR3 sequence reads CAWRQGGNSDYTF.

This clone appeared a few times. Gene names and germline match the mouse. The part of the CDR3 DNA that was read is TGTGCCAGCAGCCAAGAGGGCAGGGGGCTTAACCAAGAC. It yields the protein CASSQEGRGLNQD. The whole CDR3 sequence reads CASSQEGRGLNQDTQYF. The chain combines TRBV5 with TRBJ2-5; 8 bases agree with TRBD1. The read is 4 residues too short to cover the CDR3 end, so that end is filled in from the germline J gene. Germline values: CDR1 LGHNA, CDR2 YNLKQL (reference sequence). This CDR3 comprises 17 residues. Trimming removed 0 bases from V and 0 bases from J; junction bases left unmatched: 5.

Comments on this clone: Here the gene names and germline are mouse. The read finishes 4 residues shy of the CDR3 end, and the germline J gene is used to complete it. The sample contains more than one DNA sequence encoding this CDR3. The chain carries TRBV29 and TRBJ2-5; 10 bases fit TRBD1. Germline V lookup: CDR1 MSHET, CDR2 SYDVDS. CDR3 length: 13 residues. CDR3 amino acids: CASRTGGDDTQYF. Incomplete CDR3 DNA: TGTGCTAGCAGGACAGGGGGCGACGAC.

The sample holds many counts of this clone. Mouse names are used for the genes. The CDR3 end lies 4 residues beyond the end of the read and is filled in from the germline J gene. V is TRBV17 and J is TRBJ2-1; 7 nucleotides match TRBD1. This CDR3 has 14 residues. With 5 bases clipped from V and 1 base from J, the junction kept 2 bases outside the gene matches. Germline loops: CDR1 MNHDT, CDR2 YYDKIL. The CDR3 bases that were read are TGTGCTAGCAGTGCGGGACAGAACTATGCT. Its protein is CASSAGQNYA. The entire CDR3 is CASSAGQNYAEQFF. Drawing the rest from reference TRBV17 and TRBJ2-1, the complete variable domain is DTTVKQNPRYKLARVGKPVNLICSQTMNHDTMYWYQKKPNQAPKLLLFYYDKILNREADTFEKFQSSRPNNSFCSLYIGSAGLEYSAMYLCASSAGQNYAEQFFGPGTRLTVL.

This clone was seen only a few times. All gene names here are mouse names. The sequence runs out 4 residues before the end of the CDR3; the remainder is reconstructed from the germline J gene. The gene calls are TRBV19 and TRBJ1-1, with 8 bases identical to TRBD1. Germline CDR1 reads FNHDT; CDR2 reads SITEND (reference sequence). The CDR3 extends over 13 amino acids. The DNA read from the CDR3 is TGTGCCAGCAGCCAGGACAGGGACGGA. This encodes CASSQDRDG. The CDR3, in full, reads CASSQDRDGEVFF.

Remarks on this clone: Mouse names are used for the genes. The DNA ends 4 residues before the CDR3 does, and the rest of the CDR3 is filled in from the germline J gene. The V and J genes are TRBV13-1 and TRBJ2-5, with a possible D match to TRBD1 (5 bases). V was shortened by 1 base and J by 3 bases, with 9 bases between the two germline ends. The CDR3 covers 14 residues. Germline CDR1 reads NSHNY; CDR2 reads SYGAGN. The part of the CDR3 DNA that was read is TGTGCCAGCAGTGATCGGACAATTCAAGAC. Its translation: CASSDRTIQD. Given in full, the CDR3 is CASSDRTIQDTQYF.

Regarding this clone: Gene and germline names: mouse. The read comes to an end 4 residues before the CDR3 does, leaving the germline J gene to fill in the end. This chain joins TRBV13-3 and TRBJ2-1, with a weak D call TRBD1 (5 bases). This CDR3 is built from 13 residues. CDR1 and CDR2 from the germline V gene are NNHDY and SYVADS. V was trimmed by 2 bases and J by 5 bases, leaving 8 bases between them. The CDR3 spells CASSEDKNAEQFF. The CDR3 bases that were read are TGTGCCAGCAGTGAGGACAAAAATGCT.

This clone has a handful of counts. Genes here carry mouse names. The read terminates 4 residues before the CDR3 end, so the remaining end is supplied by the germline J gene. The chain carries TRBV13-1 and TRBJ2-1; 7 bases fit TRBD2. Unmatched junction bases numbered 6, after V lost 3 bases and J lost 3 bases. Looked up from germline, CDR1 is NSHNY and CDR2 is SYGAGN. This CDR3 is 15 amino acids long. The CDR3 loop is CASSALTGSYAEQFF. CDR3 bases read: TGTGCCAGCAGTGCCCTGACTGGGTCCTATGCT.